This TCR beta chain derives from a study of T cell repertoires in cytomegalovirus infection. About the study: From public TCR beta signatures came an indication of both CMV infection and matching HLA type.

V was pared by 6 bases and J by 3 bases, with 8 bases of the junction left unmatched. In germline, CDR1 is SGHVS, CDR2 FNYEAQ. The CDR3 totals 15 residues. Regarding this clonotype: Antigen: not known.

General study results and limits: CMV-specific TCR beta clonotypes restricted by HLA-C were the ones dominating the ex vivo response. The study identified carriers of CMV plus the relevant HLA from cumulative public TCR beta family frequency.

TCRdb analysed the reads with MiXCR anew, one entry per CDR3 protein. The sample comprises tens of thousands of distinct CDR3 sequences, 28% of which are singletons, and 50% to 65% rests with the top ten. This sequence joins TRBV7-6 and TRBJ1-2; TRBD1 matches 9 bases. The clonotype was recovered from a human donor in good health (CMV status not recorded). Some clones in this sample may be carry-over from other donors' samples. The sample was CD8+ T cells from cultured PBMCs, taken from culture after CMV antigen stimulation. The CDR3 region is CASRVGDRAHYGYTF. CDR3 nucleotides: TGTGCCAGCAGGGTAGGGGACAGGGCCCACTATGGCTACACCTTC.